The T cell receptor (beta chain) described here comes from a study of T-cell reconstitution after alpha-beta-depleted transplantation in children. The authors prepared the TCRbeta library with unique molecular identifiers. TCRdb used MiXCR to reprocess the PCR reads, holding one entry per CDR3 protein. Of around 300,000 distinct CDR3 sequences in the sample, about 9.9% were seen once. General study points: Reportedly, only several hundred clones from non-depleted graft cells drove alpha-beta T-cell counts at about two months. Hyperexpanded clones declined; after one year, newly produced T cells mostly supplied diversity. Recipient T cells and thymic progenitors that survived gave rise to the high TCRbeta diversity observed at day 60 in some patients.

There are many counts of this clonotype. Its antigen is still unknown. Germline V gives CDR1 ENHRY, CDR2 SYGVKD. The V end was cut by 3 bases, the J end by 2 bases, with 17 bases between. The CDR3 extends over 16 amino acids. This specimen was peripheral blood, taken 180 days after TCRalphabeta/CD19-depleted stem cell transplant. The source of this sequence is a male patient between 2 and 10 years old who had a stem cell transplant for chronic granulomatous disease, so the T cells may come from the graft donor. J is TRBJ2-7 and V is TRBV10-3, with a tentative D call TRBD1 (5 bases). The CDR3 DNA reads as TGTGCCATCAGTGATCGTCAGGGTTTAGGGGCCTACGAGCAGTACTTC. This translates into CAISDRQGLGAYEQYF.